The 4 T cell receptor beta chains below come from one sample, sequenced in a study of blood T cell repertoires in COVID-19. The assay was immunoSEQ multiplex PCR, and TCRdb's table has in-frame clones only and misses some. The sample carries about 150,000 clones, around 84% recorded once. The specimen was peripheral blood. Receptors were obtained from a man older than 75 with acute or convalescent COVID-19.

The chain has TRBV6-1 and TRBJ2-2; tentatively, D is TRBD2 (6 bases). Germline V CDR1 and CDR2: MNHNS, SASEGT. The CDR3 is 16 amino acids. With 2 bases removed from V and 5 bases from J, the gap between germline ends came to 15 bases. The CDR3 protein is CASSERRAARTGELFF. The CDR3 DNA reads as TGTGCCAGCAGTGAACGGAGGGCCGCCCGGACCGGGGAGCTGTTTTTT.

This chain links TRBV15 with TRBJ2-5, with TRBD2 as a possible D gene (5 bases). The CDR3 extends over 16 amino acids. Looked up from germline, CDR1 is LNHNV and CDR2 is YYDKDF (reference sequence). V was shortened by 3 bases and J by 0 bases, with 14 bases between the two germline ends. The CDR3 protein is CATSSWGSEYQETQYF. CDR3 nucleotides: TGTGCCACCAGCAGCTGGGGTAGCGAGTACCAAGAGACCCAGTACTTC.

The chain is built from TRBV5-1 and TRBJ2-7; 7 positions match TRBD1. Per the germline V gene, CDR1 is SGHRS and CDR2 is YFSETQ. The CDR3 spans 14 residues. V lost 3 bases and J lost 3; bases outside the gene matches: 6. CDR3 nucleotides: TGCGCCAGCAGCTCCGCCGGGACAGTCTACGAGCAGTACTTC. This codes for CASSSAGTVYEQYF. The complete variable domain, with remaining parts taken from reference TRBV5-1 and TRBJ2-7, reads KAGVTQTPRYLIKTRGQQVTLSCSPISGHRSVSWYQQTPGQGLQFLFEYFSETQRNKGNFPGRFSGRQFSNSRSEMNVSTLELGDSALYLCASSSAGTVYEQYFGPGTRLTVT.

The chain joins TRBV28 to TRBJ1-2, with D possibly matching TRBD1 (6 bases). The germline CDR1 and CDR2 sequences are MDHEN and SYDVKM. The CDR3 runs to 15 residues. The V and J ends lost 2 bases and 3 bases respectively, with 13 bases between them. For the CDR3, the DNA is TGTGCCAGCAGTTTAGGGAATTACAGGGACTATGGCTACACCTTC. It codes for CASSLGNYRDYGYTF.